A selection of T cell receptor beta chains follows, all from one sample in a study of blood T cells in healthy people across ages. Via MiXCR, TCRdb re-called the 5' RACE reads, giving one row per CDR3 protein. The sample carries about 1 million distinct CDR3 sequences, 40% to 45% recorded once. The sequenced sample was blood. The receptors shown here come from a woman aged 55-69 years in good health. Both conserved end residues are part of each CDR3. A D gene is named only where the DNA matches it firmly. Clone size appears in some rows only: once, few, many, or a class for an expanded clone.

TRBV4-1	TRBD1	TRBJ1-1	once	CASSHSAGGNTEAFF	TGCGCCAGCAGCCATTCGGCAGGGGGAAACACTGAAGCTTTCTTT
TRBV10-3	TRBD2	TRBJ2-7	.	CAISGGLAFSYEQYF	TGTGCCATCAGTGGGGGACTAGCCTTCTCCTACGAGCAGTACTTC
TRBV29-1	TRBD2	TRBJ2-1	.	CSTGLAVYNEQFF	TGCAGCACCGGACTAGCGGTATACAATGAGCAGTTCTTC
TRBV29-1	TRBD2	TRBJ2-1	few	CSVGLLAGGHEQFF	TGCAGCGTTGGTCTCCTAGCGGGAGGGCATGAGCAGTTCTTC
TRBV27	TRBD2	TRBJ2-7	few	CASRGLAGEIAYEQYF	TGTGCCAGCAGGGGACTAGCGGGAGAGATCGCATACGAGCAGTACTTC
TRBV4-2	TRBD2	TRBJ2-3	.	CASSQKSGRGSDTQYF	TGTGCCAGCAGCCAAAAAAGCGGGAGGGGCTCAGATACGCAGTATTTT
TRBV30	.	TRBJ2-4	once	CAWSVPSDGYIQYF	TGTGCCTGGAGTGTACCTAGCGATGGATACATTCAGTACTTC
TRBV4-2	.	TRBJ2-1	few	CASSQWVSGSYNEQFF	TGTGCCAGCAGCCAATGGGTTAGCGGCTCCTACAATGAGCAGTTCTTC
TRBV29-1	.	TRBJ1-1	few	CSVELRGGEAFF	TGCAGCGTTGAACTCCGGGGAGGTGAAGCTTTCTTT
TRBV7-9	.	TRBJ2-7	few	CASSLLVYPYEQYF	TGTGCCAGCAGCTTACTAGTCTACCCCTACGAGCAGTACTTC
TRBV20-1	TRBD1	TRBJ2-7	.	CSARDDPGQIYEQYF	TGCAGTGCTAGAGATGATCCGGGACAGATCTACGAGCAGTACTTC
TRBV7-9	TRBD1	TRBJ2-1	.	CASSLGWTGSYNEQFF	TGTGCCAGCAGCTTAGGTTGGACAGGGTCTTACAATGAGCAGTTCTTC
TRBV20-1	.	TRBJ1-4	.	CTTGLNEKLFF	TGCACGACGGGCCTTAATGAAAAACTGTTTTTT
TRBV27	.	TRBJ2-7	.	CASGWGTGGSSYEQYF	TGTGCCAGCGGATGGGGGACCGGAGGGAGCTCCTACGAGCAGTACTTC
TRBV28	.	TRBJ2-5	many	CASSLLAQETQYF	TGTGCCAGCAGTTTATTGGCCCAAGAGACCCAGTACTTC
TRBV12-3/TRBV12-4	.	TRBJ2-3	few	CASSPQLRGSTDTQYF	TGTGCCAGCAGTCCGCAGCTTCGAGGGAGTACAGATACGCAGTATTTT
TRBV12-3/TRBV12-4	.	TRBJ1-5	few	CASAAVVQPQHF	TGTGCCAGCGCCGCCGTGGTACAGCCCCAGCATTTT
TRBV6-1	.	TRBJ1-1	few	CASSETLNTEAFF	TGTGCCAGCAGTGAAACGCTGAACACTGAAGCTTTCTTT
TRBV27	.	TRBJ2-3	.	CASSFSRGLGVSDTQYF	TGTGCCAGCAGTTTTTCAAGGGGTCTTGGAGTTTCAGATACGCAGTATTTT
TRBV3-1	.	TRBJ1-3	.	CASSQVGGRYSGNTIYF	TGTGCCAGCAGCCAAGTTGGGGGCCGATACTCTGGAAACACCATATATTTT
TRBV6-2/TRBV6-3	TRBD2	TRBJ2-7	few	CASRGGEGPNEQYF	TGTGCCAGCAGGGGCGGGGAGGGGCCCAACGAGCAGTACTTC
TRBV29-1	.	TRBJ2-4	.	CSVEVSEGNIQYF	TGCAGCGTTGAAGTATCGGAGGGAAACATTCAGTACTTC
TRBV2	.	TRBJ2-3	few	CASRKQGTSTDTQYF	TGTGCCAGCAGAAAACAGGGGACTAGCACAGATACGCAGTATTTT
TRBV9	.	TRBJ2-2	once	CASSTQMGELFF	TGTGCCAGCAGCACTCAAATGGGGGAGCTGTTTTTT
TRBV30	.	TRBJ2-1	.	CAWSPISNEQFF	TGTGCCTGGAGCCCTATTAGCAATGAGCAGTTCTTC
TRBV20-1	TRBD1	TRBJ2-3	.	CSARRWGQGSGDTQYF	TGCAGTGCTAGAAGGTGGGGACAGGGTTCAGGGGATACGCAGTATTTT
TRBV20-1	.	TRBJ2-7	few	CSASPLAQYEQYF	TGCAGTGCTAGTCCGCTAGCTCAGTACGAGCAGTACTTC
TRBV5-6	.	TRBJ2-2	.	CASSLWQVTGELFF	TGTGCCAGCAGCTTGTGGCAGGTCACCGGGGAGCTGTTTTTT
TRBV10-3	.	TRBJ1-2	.	CAISVHGGNYGYTF	TGTGCCATCAGTGTTCATGGGGGAAACTATGGCTACACCTTC
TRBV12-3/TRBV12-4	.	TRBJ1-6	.	CASRAKGNSPLHF	TGTGCCAGCCGAGCGAAGGGGAATTCACCCCTCCACTTT
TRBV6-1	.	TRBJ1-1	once	CASSEVDAAEAFF	TGTGCCAGCAGTGAAGTGGATGCGGCAGAGGCTTTCTTT
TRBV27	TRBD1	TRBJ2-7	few	CASMGQESSYEQYF	TGTGCCAGCATGGGACAGGAGAGCTCCTACGAGCAGTACTTC
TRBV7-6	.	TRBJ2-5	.	CASSLAPLSEQYF	TGTGCCAGCAGCTTAGCGCCCCTCTCAGAGCAGTACTTC
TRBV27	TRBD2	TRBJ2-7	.	CASSVAGVSYEQYF	TGTGCCAGCAGTGTAGCGGGAGTCTCCTACGAGCAGTACTTC
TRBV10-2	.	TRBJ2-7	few	CATRRQGNYEQYF	TGCGCCACTCGGAGGCAGGGCAACTACGAGCAGTACTTC
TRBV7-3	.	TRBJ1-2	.	CASSLNTGYGYTF	TGTGCCAGCAGCTTAAACACTGGCTATGGCTACACCTTC
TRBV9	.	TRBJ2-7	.	CASSVGTGSSYNEQYF	TGTGCCAGCAGCGTAGGTACAGGGAGCTCCTACAATGAGCAGTACTTC
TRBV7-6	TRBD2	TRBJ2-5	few	CASSLLAGVSQETQYF	TGTGCCAGCAGCTTATTAGCGGGAGTATCCCAAGAGACCCAGTACTTC
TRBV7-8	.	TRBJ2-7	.	CARSLDGSPYEQYF	TGTGCCCGCAGCTTAGACGGGTCTCCCTACGAGCAGTACTTC
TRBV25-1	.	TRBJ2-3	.	CASSEGDWLDTQYF	TGTGCCAGCAGTGAAGGGGACTGGCTAGATACGCAGTATTTT
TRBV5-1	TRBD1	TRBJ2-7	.	CASSPGTGHNEQYF	TGCGCCAGCAGTCCCGGGACAGGGCACAACGAGCAGTACTTC
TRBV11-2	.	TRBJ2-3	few	CASSLDDPTDTQYF	TGTGCCAGCAGCTTAGATGACCCCACAGATACGCAGTATTTT
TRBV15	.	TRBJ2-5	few	CATSRGSGQETQYF	TGTGCCACCAGCAGAGGTAGCGGACAAGAGACCCAGTACTTC
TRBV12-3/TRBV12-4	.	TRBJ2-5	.	CASSWTAGNEQYF	TGTGCCAGCAGTTGGACAGCGGGGAATGAGCAGTACTTC
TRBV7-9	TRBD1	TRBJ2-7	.	CASSGGTGKFSEQYF	TGTGCCAGCAGCGGGGGGACAGGGAAGTTTTCCGAGCAGTACTTC
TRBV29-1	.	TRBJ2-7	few	CSAQMDCEQYF	TGCAGCGCTCAGATGGACTGCGAGCAGTACTTC
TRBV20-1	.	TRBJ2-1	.	CSASRRLHEQFF	TGCAGTGCCTCCCGTCGGCTTCATGAGCAGTTCTTC
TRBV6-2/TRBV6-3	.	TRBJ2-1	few	CASTYQRTGAGNEQFF	TGTGCCAGCACATACCAGAGGACAGGAGCGGGGAATGAGCAGTTCTTC
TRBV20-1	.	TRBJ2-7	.	CSARATTNYEQYF	TGCAGTGCTAGGGCAACGACGAACTACGAGCAGTACTTC
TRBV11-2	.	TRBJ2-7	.	CASSWLAVSEQYF	TGTGCCAGCAGCTGGCTAGCTGTCAGCGAGCAGTACTTC
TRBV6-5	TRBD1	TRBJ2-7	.	CASSYQGADEQYF	TGTGCCAGCAGTTACCAGGGGGCTGACGAGCAGTACTTC
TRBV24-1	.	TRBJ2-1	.	CATSSRDSYNEQFF	TGTGCCACCAGTAGCAGGGACTCCTACAATGAGCAGTTCTTC
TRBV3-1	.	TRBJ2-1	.	CASSQNEWTGGLNEQFF	TGTGCCAGCAGCCAAAACGAGTGGACTGGAGGTTTGAATGAGCAGTTCTTC
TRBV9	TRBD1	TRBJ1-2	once	CASSTQGQYGYTF	TGTGCCAGCAGCACACAGGGGCAGTATGGCTACACCTTC
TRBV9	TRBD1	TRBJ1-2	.	CASSVEAGGDYGYTF	TGTGCCAGCAGCGTAGAGGCAGGGGGTGACTATGGCTACACCTTC
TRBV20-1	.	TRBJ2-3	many	CSARYTDTQYF	TGCAGTGCTAGGTACACAGATACGCAGTATTTT